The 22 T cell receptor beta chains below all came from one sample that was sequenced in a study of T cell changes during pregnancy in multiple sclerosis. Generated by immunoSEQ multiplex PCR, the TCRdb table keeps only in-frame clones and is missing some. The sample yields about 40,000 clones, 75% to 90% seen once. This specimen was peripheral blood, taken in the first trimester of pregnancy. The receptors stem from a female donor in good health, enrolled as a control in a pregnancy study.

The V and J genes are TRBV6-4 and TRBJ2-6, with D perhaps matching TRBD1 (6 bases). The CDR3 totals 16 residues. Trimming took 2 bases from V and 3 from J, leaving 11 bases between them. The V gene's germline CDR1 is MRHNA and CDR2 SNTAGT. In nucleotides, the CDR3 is TGTGCCAGCAGTGACGCACAGGGTGATGGGGCCAACGTCCTGACTTTC. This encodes CASSDAQGDGANVLTF.

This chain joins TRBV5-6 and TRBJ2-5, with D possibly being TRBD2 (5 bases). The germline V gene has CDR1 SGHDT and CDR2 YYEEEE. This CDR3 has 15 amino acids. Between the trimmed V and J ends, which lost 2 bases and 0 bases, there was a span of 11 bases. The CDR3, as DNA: TGTGCCAGCAGCTTAAGTGGGAGCTACCAAGAGACCCAGTACTTC. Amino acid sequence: CASSLSGSYQETQYF.

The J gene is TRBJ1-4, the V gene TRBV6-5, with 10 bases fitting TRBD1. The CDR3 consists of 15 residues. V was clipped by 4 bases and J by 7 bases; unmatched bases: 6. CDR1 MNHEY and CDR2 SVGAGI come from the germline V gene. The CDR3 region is CASSSSRTGGEKLFF. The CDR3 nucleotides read TGTGCCAGCAGTTCCTCCCGGACAGGGGGTGAAAAACTGTTTTTT.

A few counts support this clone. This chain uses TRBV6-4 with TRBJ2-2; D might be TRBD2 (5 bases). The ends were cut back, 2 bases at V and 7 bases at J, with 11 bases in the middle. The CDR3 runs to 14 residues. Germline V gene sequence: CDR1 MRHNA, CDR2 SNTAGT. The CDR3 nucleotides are TGTGCCAGCAGTGACAGAGGTGGAGGCGGGGAGCTGTTTTTT. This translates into CASSDRGGGGELFF.

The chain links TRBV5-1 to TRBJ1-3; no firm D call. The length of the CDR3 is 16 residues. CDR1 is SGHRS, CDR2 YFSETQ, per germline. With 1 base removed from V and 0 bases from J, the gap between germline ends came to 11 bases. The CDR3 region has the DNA TGCGCCAGCAGCTTGTGGCAGGCCGACTCTGGAAACACCATATATTTT. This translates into CASSLWQADSGNTIYF.

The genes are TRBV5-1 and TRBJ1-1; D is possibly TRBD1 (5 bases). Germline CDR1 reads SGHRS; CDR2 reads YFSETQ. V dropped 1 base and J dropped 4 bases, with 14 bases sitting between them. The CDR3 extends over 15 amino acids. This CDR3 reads CASSLNGGGSTEAFF. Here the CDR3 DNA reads TGCGCCAGCAGCTTGAACGGGGGTGGGAGCACTGAAGCTTTCTTT.

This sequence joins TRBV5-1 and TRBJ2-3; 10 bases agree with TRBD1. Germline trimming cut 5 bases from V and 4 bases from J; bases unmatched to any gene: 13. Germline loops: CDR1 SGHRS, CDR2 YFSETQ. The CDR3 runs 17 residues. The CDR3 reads CASSWAGQGGGADTQYF. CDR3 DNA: TGCGCCAGCAGTTGGGCTGGACAGGGGGGAGGGGCAGATACGCAGTATTTT.

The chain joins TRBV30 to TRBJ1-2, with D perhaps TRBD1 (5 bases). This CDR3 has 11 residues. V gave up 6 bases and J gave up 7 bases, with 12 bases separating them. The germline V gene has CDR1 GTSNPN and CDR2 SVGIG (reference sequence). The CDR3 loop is CACRWGSGYTF. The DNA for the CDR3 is TGTGCCTGCCGCTGGGGCTCTGGCTACACCTTC.

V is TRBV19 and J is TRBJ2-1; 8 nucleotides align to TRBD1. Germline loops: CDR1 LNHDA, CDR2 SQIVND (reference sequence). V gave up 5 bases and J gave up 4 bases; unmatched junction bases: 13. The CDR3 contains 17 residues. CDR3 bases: TGTGCCAGTAGTCGAATTCCAGGGGGCGCGCAATACAATGAGCAGTTCTTC. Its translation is CASSRIPGGAQYNEQFF.

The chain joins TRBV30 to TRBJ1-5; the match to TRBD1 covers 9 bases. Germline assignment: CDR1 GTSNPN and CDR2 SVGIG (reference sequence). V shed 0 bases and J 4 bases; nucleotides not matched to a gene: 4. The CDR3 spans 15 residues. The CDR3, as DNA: TGTGCCTGGAGTGTGGGACAGGGAGGAAATCAGCCCCAGCATTTT. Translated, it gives CAWSVGQGGNQPQHF.

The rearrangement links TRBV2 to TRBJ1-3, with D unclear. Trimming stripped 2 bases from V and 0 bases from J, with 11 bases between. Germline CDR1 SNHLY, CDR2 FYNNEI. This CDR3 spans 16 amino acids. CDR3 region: CASSERQARSGNTIYF. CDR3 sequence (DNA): TGTGCCAGCAGTGAAAGGCAGGCCCGCTCTGGAAACACCATATATTTT.

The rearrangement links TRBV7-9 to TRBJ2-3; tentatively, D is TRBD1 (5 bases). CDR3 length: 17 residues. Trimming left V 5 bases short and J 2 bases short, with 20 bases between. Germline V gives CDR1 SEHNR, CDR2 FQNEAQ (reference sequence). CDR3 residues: CASSQGWRTTITDTQYF. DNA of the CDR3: TGTGCCAGCAGCCAGGGATGGCGAACCACTATCACAGATACGCAGTATTTT.

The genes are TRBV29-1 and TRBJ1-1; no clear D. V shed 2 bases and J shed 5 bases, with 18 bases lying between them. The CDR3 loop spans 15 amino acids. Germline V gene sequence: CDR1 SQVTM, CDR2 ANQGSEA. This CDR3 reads CSVEQSAGSNTEAFF. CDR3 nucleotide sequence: TGCAGCGTTGAACAATCGGCGGGATCTAATACTGAAGCTTTCTTT.

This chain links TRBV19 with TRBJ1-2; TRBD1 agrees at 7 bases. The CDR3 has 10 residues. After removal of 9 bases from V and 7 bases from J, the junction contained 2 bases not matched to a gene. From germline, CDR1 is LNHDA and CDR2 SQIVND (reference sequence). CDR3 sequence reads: CASGTVGYTF. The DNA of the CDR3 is TGTGCCAGCGGGACAGTTGGCTACACCTTC.

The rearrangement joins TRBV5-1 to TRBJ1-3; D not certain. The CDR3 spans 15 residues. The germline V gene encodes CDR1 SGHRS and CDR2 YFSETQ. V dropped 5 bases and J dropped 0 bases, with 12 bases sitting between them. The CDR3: CASSGPGNSGNTIYF. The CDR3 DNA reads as TGCGCCAGCAGTGGGCCGGGGAACTCTGGAAACACCATATATTTT.

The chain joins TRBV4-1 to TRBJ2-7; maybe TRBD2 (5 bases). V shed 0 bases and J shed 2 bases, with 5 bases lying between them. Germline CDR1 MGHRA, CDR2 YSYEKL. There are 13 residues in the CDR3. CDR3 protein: CASSQEEAYEQYF. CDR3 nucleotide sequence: TGCGCCAGCAGCCAAGAGGAGGCCTACGAGCAGTACTTC.

In nucleotides, the CDR3 is TGTGCCAGCAGCTCTACCGGGACTAGCGGGTTTATGCAGTATTTT. Residues: CASSSTGTSGFMQYF. J is TRBJ2-3 and V is TRBV7-6, with TRBD2 identical over 12 bases. After removal of 4 bases from V and 11 bases from J, the junction contained 10 bases not matched to a gene. In germline, CDR1 is SGHVS, CDR2 FNYEAQ. The CDR3 covers 15 residues.

The CDR3 loop is CSFGVGGGMAFF. The CDR3, as DNA: TGCAGCTTTGGGGTCGGGGGGGGAATGGCTTTCTTT. V and J are TRBV29-1 and TRBJ1-1; a possible D gene is TRBD1 (5 bases). V was shortened by 8 bases and J by 11 bases, with 21 bases between the two germline ends. This CDR3 spans 12 amino acids. Germline V CDR1 and CDR2: SQVTM, ANQGSEA. Using reference TRBV29-1 and TRBJ1-1 for the parts outside the CDR3, the full variable domain is SAVISQKPSRDICQRGTSLTIQCQVDSQVTMMFWYRQQPGQSLTLIATANQGSEATYESGFVIDKFPISRPNLTFSTLTVSNMSPEDSSIYLCSFGVGGGMAFFGQGTRLTVV.

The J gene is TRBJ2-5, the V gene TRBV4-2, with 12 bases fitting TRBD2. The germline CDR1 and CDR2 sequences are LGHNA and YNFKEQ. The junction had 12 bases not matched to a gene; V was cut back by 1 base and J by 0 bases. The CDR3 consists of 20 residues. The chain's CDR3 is CASSQGKGLAGGSYQETQYF. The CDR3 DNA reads TGTGCCAGCAGCCAAGGAAAGGGGCTAGCGGGGGGGTCGTACCAAGAGACCCAGTACTTC.

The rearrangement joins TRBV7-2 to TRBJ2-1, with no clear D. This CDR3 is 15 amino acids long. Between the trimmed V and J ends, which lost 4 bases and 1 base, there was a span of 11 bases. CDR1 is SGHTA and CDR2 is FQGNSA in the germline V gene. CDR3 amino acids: CASSYSAVSYNEQFF. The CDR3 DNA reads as TGTGCCAGCAGCTATTCGGCGGTTTCCTACAATGAGCAGTTCTTC.

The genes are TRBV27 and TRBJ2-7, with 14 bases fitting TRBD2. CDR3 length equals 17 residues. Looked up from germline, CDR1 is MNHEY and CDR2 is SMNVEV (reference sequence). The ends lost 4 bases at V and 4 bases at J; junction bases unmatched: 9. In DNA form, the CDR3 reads TGTGCCAGCAGTTGGGGGGGGACTAGCGGGAGAAGGTACGAGCAGTACTTC. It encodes CASSWGGTSGRRYEQYF.

The CDR3 nucleotides read TGTGCCAGCAGCTTACAGGGCCGGGAGACCCAGTACTTC. Translating gives CASSLQGRETQYF. The gene calls are TRBV5-5 and TRBJ2-5; D perhaps matches TRBD1 (6 bases). V dropped 2 bases and J dropped 5 bases, with 10 bases sitting between them. The CDR3 consists of 13 residues. From germline, CDR1 is SGHKS and CDR2 YYEKEE (reference sequence).